This is a list of T cell receptor beta chains from one sample in a study of shared clonotypes between healthy human individuals. The data were produced by immunoSEQ multiplex PCR, yet TCRdb's version contains in-frame clones alone and is incomplete. The sample records 490,000 or so clones, around 80% being singletons. Sequenced input: PBMCs. These receptors were obtained from a woman aged 40 to 55 in good health. Some clones in this sample may be carry-over from other donors' samples. Each CDR3 is given with its conserved first and last residue. The D gene is left open where the match is weak. Some rows have no size entry. The others give once, few or many, or a class for an expanded clone.

V gene: TRBV28
clone size: .
J gene: TRBJ2-1
D gene: TRBD2
CDR3 protein: CASSPLGSGNYNEQFF
CDR3 DNA: TGTGCCAGCAGCCCTCTTGGTAGCGGGAACTACAATGAGCAGTTCTTC

V gene: TRBV28
clone size: .
J gene: TRBJ1-2
D gene: .
CDR3 protein: CASSLFSREGGYTF
CDR3 DNA: TGTGCCAGCAGTTTATTTTCCAGGGAAGGTGGCTACACCTTC

V gene: TRBV4-1
clone size: .
J gene: TRBJ2-3
D gene: TRBD2
CDR3 protein: CASSQGLATDTQYF
CDR3 DNA: TGCGCCAGCAGCCAAGGACTAGCGACAGATACGCAGTATTTT

V gene: TRBV2
clone size: .
J gene: TRBJ1-2
D gene: .
CDR3 protein: CASTPLVGASNYGYTF
CDR3 DNA: TGTGCCAGCACCCCCCTCGTCGGGGCTTCTAACTATGGCTACACCTTC

V gene: TRBV29-1
clone size: .
J gene: TRBJ2-1
D gene: TRBD2
CDR3 protein: CSVEMAPGLAGGNEQFF
CDR3 DNA: TGCAGCGTTGAGATGGCACCGGGACTAGCGGGAGGCAATGAGCAGTTCTTC

V gene: TRBV5-1
clone size: .
J gene: TRBJ2-6
D gene: .
CDR3 protein: CASSLGGGSGANVLTF
CDR3 DNA: TGCGCCAGCAGCTTGGGAGGGGGCTCTGGGGCCAACGTCCTGACTTTC

V gene: TRBV30
clone size: .
J gene: TRBJ1-3
D gene: TRBD1
CDR3 protein: CAWSFPGQGSGNTIYF
CDR3 DNA: TGTGCCTGGAGTTTTCCGGGACAGGGTTCTGGAAACACCATATATTTT

V gene: TRBV6-5
clone size: once
J gene: TRBJ1-2
D gene: TRBD1
CDR3 protein: CASSYGTGNYGYTF
CDR3 DNA: TGTGCCAGCAGTTACGGGACAGGGAACTATGGCTACACCTTC

V gene: TRBV5-1
clone size: .
J gene: TRBJ2-7
D gene: .
CDR3 protein: CASSFGDGSYEQYF
CDR3 DNA: TGCGCCAGCAGCTTTGGGGATGGGTCCTACGAGCAGTACTTC

V gene: TRBV7-2
clone size: .
J gene: TRBJ2-3
D gene: .
CDR3 protein: CASSSLGLDTQYF
CDR3 DNA: TGTGCCAGCAGCTCTCTGGGGTTAGATACGCAGTATTTT

V gene: TRBV11-3
clone size: few
J gene: TRBJ2-5
D gene: .
CDR3 protein: CASSSPGPTETQYF
CDR3 DNA: TGTGCCAGCAGCTCACCGGGACCGACGGAGACCCAGTACTTC

V gene: TRBV7-2
clone size: few
J gene: TRBJ1-2
D gene: TRBD1
CDR3 protein: CASSPRGQLGYTF
CDR3 DNA: TGTGCCAGCAGCCCCCGGGGACAGCTGGGCTACACCTTC

V gene: TRBV19
clone size: .
J gene: TRBJ1-1
D gene: TRBD1
CDR3 protein: CASSNVRGRTEAFF
CDR3 DNA: TGTGCCAGTAGTAACGTCAGGGGGAGGACTGAAGCTTTCTTT

V gene: TRBV27
clone size: .
J gene: TRBJ1-1
D gene: .
CDR3 protein: CASSDMGGVTEAFF
CDR3 DNA: TGTGCCAGCAGTGATATGGGGGGTGTGACTGAAGCTTTCTTT

V gene: TRBV7-7
clone size: .
J gene: TRBJ2-5
D gene: TRBD1
CDR3 protein: CASAIGTGGAETQYF
CDR3 DNA: TGTGCTAGCGCAATAGGGACAGGGGGCGCGGAGACCCAGTACTTC

V gene: TRBV7-8
clone size: once
J gene: TRBJ2-3
D gene: .
CDR3 protein: CASSLSRYLTDTQYF
CDR3 DNA: TGTGCCAGCAGCTTAAGCAGGTACCTCACAGATACGCAGTATTTT

V gene: TRBV5-6
clone size: .
J gene: TRBJ2-1
D gene: TRBD2
CDR3 protein: CASRKGLTYNEQFF
CDR3 DNA: TGTGCCAGCAGGAAGGGACTAACCTACAATGAGCAGTTCTTC

V gene: TRBV6-4
clone size: .
J gene: TRBJ2-3
D gene: TRBD2
CDR3 protein: CASSDQAGGFRGTDTQYF
CDR3 DNA: TGTGCCAGCAGTGACCAAGCGGGAGGATTTCGGGGCACAGATACGCAGTATTTT

V gene: TRBV5-1
clone size: .
J gene: TRBJ2-1
D gene: .
CDR3 protein: CASSLGSLGNEQFF
CDR3 DNA: TGCGCCAGCAGCTTGGGAAGTTTGGGCAATGAGCAGTTCTTC

V gene: TRBV9
clone size: once
J gene: TRBJ1-5
D gene: TRBD1
CDR3 protein: CASSARRDSYSNQPQHF
CDR3 DNA: TGTGCCAGCAGCGCCCGCCGGGACAGTTATAGCAATCAGCCCCAGCATTTT

V gene: TRBV29-1
clone size: .
J gene: TRBJ2-7
D gene: TRBD2
CDR3 protein: CSVGTSGSYEQYF
CDR3 DNA: TGCAGCGTTGGGACTAGCGGGAGTTACGAGCAGTACTTC

V gene: TRBV6-7
clone size: .
J gene: TRBJ1-1
D gene: TRBD1
CDR3 protein: CASSYFTGGITEAFF
CDR3 DNA: TGTGCCAGCAGTTACTTTACAGGGGGAATCACTGAAGCTTTCTTT

V gene: TRBV19
clone size: .
J gene: TRBJ1-5
D gene: .
CDR3 protein: CASNSGVKQPQHF
CDR3 DNA: TGTGCCAGTAACTCCGGGGTAAAACAGCCCCAGCATTTT

V gene: TRBV30
clone size: .
J gene: TRBJ2-7
D gene: TRBD1
CDR3 protein: CAWSVNGQGQYF
CDR3 DNA: TGTGCCTGGAGTGTAAATGGACAGGGGCAGTACTTC

V gene: TRBV30
clone size: .
J gene: TRBJ2-3
D gene: TRBD1
CDR3 protein: CAWRSKTGSDTQYF
CDR3 DNA: TGTGCCTGGAGATCTAAGACAGGGTCAGATACGCAGTATTTT

V gene: TRBV28
clone size: .
J gene: TRBJ1-2
D gene: .
CDR3 protein: CASSLLPGSANYGYTF
CDR3 DNA: TGTGCCAGCAGTTTGCTACCAGGGTCAGCTAACTATGGCTACACCTTC

V gene: TRBV7-2
clone size: .
J gene: TRBJ1-2
D gene: .
CDR3 protein: CASSFRRTGGYGYTF
CDR3 DNA: TGTGCCAGCAGCTTTAGGCGGACCGGGGGTTATGGCTACACCTTC

V gene: TRBV10-3
clone size: .
J gene: TRBJ2-5
D gene: .
CDR3 protein: CAISVSRETQYF
CDR3 DNA: TGTGCCATCAGTGTTAGCCGAGAGACCCAGTACTTC

V gene: TRBV18
clone size: few
J gene: TRBJ1-2
D gene: .
CDR3 protein: CASSPVDRDFYGYTF
CDR3 DNA: TGTGCCAGCTCACCTGTGGACAGAGACTTCTATGGCTACACCTTC

V gene: TRBV30
clone size: .
J gene: TRBJ1-1
D gene: .
CDR3 protein: CAWSHFGNTEAFF
CDR3 DNA: TGTGCCTGGAGCCATTTCGGCAACACTGAAGCTTTCTTT

V gene: TRBV9
clone size: .
J gene: TRBJ2-7
D gene: TRBD1
CDR3 protein: CASSVAGGLSYEQYF
CDR3 DNA: TGTGCCAGCAGCGTAGCAGGGGGCCTATCCTACGAGCAGTACTTC

V gene: TRBV7-2
clone size: few
J gene: TRBJ2-7
D gene: TRBD2
CDR3 protein: CASSLAGRGLAGSYEQYF
CDR3 DNA: TGTGCCAGCAGCTTAGCGGGGAGGGGACTAGCGGGATCCTACGAGCAGTACTTC

V gene: TRBV4-2
clone size: .
J gene: TRBJ1-6
D gene: TRBD1
CDR3 protein: CASSQEDRGNSPLHF
CDR3 DNA: TGTGCCAGCAGCCAGGAGGACAGGGGTAATTCACCCCTCCACTTT

V gene: TRBV7-9
clone size: .
J gene: TRBJ2-5
D gene: TRBD1
CDR3 protein: CASSRGQGWETQYF
CDR3 DNA: TGTGCCAGCAGCCGGGGACAGGGGTGGGAGACCCAGTACTTC

V gene: TRBV19
clone size: .
J gene: TRBJ2-1
D gene: .
CDR3 protein: CASTLGNRRFEQFF
CDR3 DNA: TGTGCCAGTACCCTCGGCAACCGACGATTCGAGCAGTTCTTC

V gene: TRBV29-1
clone size: few
J gene: TRBJ2-1
D gene: TRBD2
CDR3 protein: CSVGGGSSYNEQFF
CDR3 DNA: TGCAGCGTGGGGGGGGGTAGCTCCTACAATGAGCAGTTCTTC

V gene: TRBV4-2
clone size: .
J gene: TRBJ2-3
D gene: TRBD1
CDR3 protein: CASSHDSGGTGTDTQYF
CDR3 DNA: TGTGCCAGCAGCCACGATAGTGGAGGGACAGGGACAGATACGCAGTATTTT

V gene: TRBV19
clone size: .
J gene: TRBJ2-3
D gene: TRBD2
CDR3 protein: CASSLQAGAVDTQYF
CDR3 DNA: TGTGCCAGTAGCCTACAAGCGGGAGCGGTGGATACGCAGTATTTT

V gene: TRBV7-9
clone size: .
J gene: TRBJ2-2
D gene: .
CDR3 protein: CASSLLANTGELFF
CDR3 DNA: TGTGCCAGCAGCTTACTCGCGAACACCGGGGAGCTGTTTTTT

V gene: TRBV18
clone size: .
J gene: TRBJ2-3
D gene: TRBD2
CDR3 protein: CASSGTSGTDTQYF
CDR3 DNA: TGTGCCAGCTCCGGGACTAGCGGCACAGATACGCAGTATTTT

V gene: TRBV5-5
clone size: .
J gene: TRBJ1-2
D gene: .
CDR3 protein: CASSLIKQGADGYTF
CDR3 DNA: TGTGCCAGCAGCTTAATCAAACAGGGAGCGGATGGCTACACCTTC

V gene: TRBV9
clone size: .
J gene: TRBJ2-3
D gene: .
CDR3 protein: CASSTTSTDTQYF
CDR3 DNA: TGTGCCAGCAGCACCACTAGCACAGATACGCAGTATTTT

V gene: TRBV2
clone size: .
J gene: TRBJ2-1
D gene: .
CDR3 protein: CASSVAHVEQFF
CDR3 DNA: TGTGCCAGCAGTGTAGCACACGTTGAGCAGTTCTTC

V gene: TRBV11-2
clone size: few
J gene: TRBJ1-5
D gene: .
CDR3 protein: CASSLGGDQPQHF
CDR3 DNA: TGTGCCAGCAGCTTAGGGGGTGATCAGCCCCAGCATTTT

V gene: TRBV5-1
clone size: .
J gene: TRBJ2-7
D gene: TRBD2
CDR3 protein: CASSLALAGTYEQYF
CDR3 DNA: TGCGCTAGCAGCTTGGCCTTAGCGGGGACCTACGAGCAGTACTTC

V gene: TRBV2
clone size: once
J gene: TRBJ2-1
D gene: TRBD2
CDR3 protein: CASSRYREGRTSGPYNEQFF
CDR3 DNA: TGTGCCAGCAGTCGCTATCGTGAAGGTAGGACTAGCGGACCCTACAATGAGCAGTTCTTC

V gene: TRBV28
clone size: .
J gene: TRBJ2-7
D gene: TRBD2
CDR3 protein: CASSRTSGRTLYEQYF
CDR3 DNA: TGTGCCAGCAGCCGGACTAGCGGGAGGACCCTCTACGAGCAGTACTTC

V gene: TRBV11-2
clone size: .
J gene: TRBJ1-2
D gene: TRBD1
CDR3 protein: CASSRYRDRGRMGYTF
CDR3 DNA: TGTGCCAGCAGCCGTTACCGGGACAGGGGGCGCATGGGCTACACCTTC